The 30 T cell receptor beta chains below all came from one sample that was sequenced in a study of blood T cell repertoires in COVID-19. Libraries were prepared by immunoSEQ multiplex PCR; TCRdb keeps only in-frame clonotypes and omits some of them. The repertoire holds some 100,000 clones, 91% seen once, with 0.85% to 1% in the top ten. The sequencing sample was made of peripheral blood. These TCRs come from a man in his 60s with acute or convalescent COVID-19.

The rearrangement links TRBV2 to TRBJ2-2, with 10 nucleotides matching TRBD2. Germline loops: CDR1 SNHLY, CDR2 FYNNEI. The CDR3 length is 17 residues. The V and J ends lost 6 bases and 4 bases, in that order; junction bases with no gene match: 11. The chain's CDR3 is CASRGKAGGISTGELFF. CDR3 sequence (DNA): TGTGCCAGCAGGGGGAAAGCGGGAGGGATTAGCACCGGGGAGCTGTTTTTT. Full variable domain (missing parts from reference TRBV2 and TRBJ2-2): EPEVTQTPSHQVTQMGQEVILRCVPISNHLYFYWYRQILGQKVEFLVSFYNNEISEKSEIFDDQFSVERPDGSNFTLKIRSTKLEDSAMYFCASRGKAGGISTGELFFGEGSRLTVL.

The chain uses TRBV6-1 and TRBJ1-2; D unresolved. Deletions cut 3 bases from V and 8 bases from J, with 10 bases between. The CDR3 covers 12 residues. Germline V lookup: CDR1 MNHNS, CDR2 SASEGT. CDR3 sequence reads: CASSDLGRGYTF. The DNA of the CDR3 is TGTGCCAGCAGTGATTTGGGCCGAGGCTACACCTTC.

The rearrangement links TRBV7-9 to TRBJ1-4; TRBD1 aligns across 7 bases. The CDR3 totals 14 residues. Per germline, CDR1 SEHNR and CDR2 FQNEAQ (reference sequence). With V trimmed by 6 bases and J by 11 bases, 12 bases remained unmatched. CDR3 loop: CASSSGGGPRKLFF. Here the CDR3 DNA reads TGTGCCAGCAGTTCGGGAGGGGGCCCACGGAAACTGTTTTTT.

This clone appeared once. V usage is TRBV28 and J usage is TRBJ1-6; D call uncertain. This CDR3 is built from 16 residues. Germline-derived CDR1 and CDR2 are MDHEN and SYDVKM. The ends were cut back, 3 bases at V and 10 bases at J, with 19 bases in the middle. The CDR3 sequence: CASSFISGGPGSPLHF. CDR3 in DNA: TGTGCCAGCAGTTTCATTTCCGGCGGGCCTGGATCACCCCTCCACTTT.

This clone was counted only a few times. The gene calls are TRBV2 and TRBJ2-7; D gene uncertain. Trimming shortened V by 7 bases and J by 7 bases, and 11 bases separated the two germline ends. The CDR3 consists of 11 residues. CDR1 and CDR2 (germline): SNHLY, FYNNEI. The CDR3 protein is CASNYLREQYF. CDR3 DNA: TGTGCCAGCAACTATCTCCGGGAGCAGTACTTC. The full variable domain, in which reference TRBV2 and TRBJ2-7 provide the parts outside the CDR3, is EPEVTQTPSHQVTQMGQEVILRCVPISNHLYFYWYRQILGQKVEFLVSFYNNEISEKSEIFDDQFSVERPDGSNFTLKIRSTKLEDSAMYFCASNYLREQYFGPGTRLTVT.

The chain has TRBV30 and TRBJ1-1; 9 bases are shared with TRBD1. Looked up from germline, CDR1 is GTSNPN and CDR2 is SVGIG (reference sequence). The CDR3 is made up of 15 amino acids. V lost 0 bases and J lost 10; bases outside the gene matches: 12. The CDR3 reads CAWSVPGQGYPTAFF. The CDR3 nucleotides read TGTGCCTGGAGTGTACCAGGACAGGGGTACCCGACAGCTTTCTTT. Complete variable domain (other parts from reference TRBV30 and TRBJ1-1): SQTIHQWPATLVQPVGSPLSLECTVEGTSNPNLYWYRQAAGRGLQLLFYSVGIGQISSEVPQNLSASRPQDRQFILSSKKLLLSDSGFYLCAWSVPGQGYPTAFFGQGTRLTVV.

The rearrangement joins TRBV9 to TRBJ2-5, with 9 bases that match TRBD2. The length of the CDR3 is 19 residues. V lost 3 bases, J lost 0 bases, and 15 bases stayed unmatched. Germline V lookup: CDR1 SGDLS, CDR2 YYNGEE. CDR3: CASSGTSGPKGRYQETQYF. The CDR3 DNA reads TGTGCCAGCAGCGGAACTAGCGGGCCAAAAGGACGGTACCAAGAGACCCAGTACTTC.

The count of this clone is one. The genes are TRBV24-1 and TRBJ1-2, with 8 bases aligning to TRBD1. Germline loops: CDR1 KGHDR, CDR2 SFDVKD. The V and J ends lost 4 bases and 3 bases, in that order; junction bases with no gene match: 6. The CDR3 has 15 residues. The CDR3 region is CATSDPGQGHYGYTF. In DNA form, the CDR3 reads TGTGCCACCAGTGACCCAGGACAGGGCCACTATGGCTACACCTTC.

V usage is TRBV6-5 and J usage is TRBJ2-7; no clear D. Germline V gene data show CDR1 as MNHEY and CDR2 as SVGAGI. Trimming removed 6 bases from V and 2 bases from J, with 11 bases in between. CDR3 size: 13 residues. This CDR3 is CASRNDTTYEQYV. CDR3 DNA sequence: TGTGCCAGCAGGAACGACACGACCTACGAGCAGTACGTC.

This clone was found once. The V gene is TRBV19, the J gene TRBJ2-6; D is unresolved. The V end lost 4 bases, the J end lost 2 bases, and 6 bases lay between the germline ends. CDR1 is LNHDA, CDR2 SQIVND, per germline (reference sequence). The CDR3 loop spans 14 amino acids. CDR3 nucleotides: TGTGCCAGTAGTAAAGATACTGGGGCCAACGTCCTGACTTTC. Its protein is CASSKDTGANVLTF.

The chain recombines TRBV30 with TRBJ2-5; 7 nucleotides line up with TRBD1. The CDR3 has 15 amino acids. Germline V lookup: CDR1 GTSNPN, CDR2 SVGIG (reference sequence). The ends lost 0 bases at V and 5 bases at J; junction bases unmatched: 9. Here the CDR3 reads CAWSVVGGRWETQYF. DNA of the CDR3: TGTGCCTGGAGTGTAGTAGGGGGCCGGTGGGAGACCCAGTACTTC.

The genes are TRBV6-1 and TRBJ2-5, with 9 nucleotides matching TRBD1. Losses at the gene ends were 3 bases for V and 7 bases for J; bases not matched to a gene: 9. The germline CDR1 and CDR2 sequences are MNHNS and SASEGT. The CDR3 runs 15 residues. CDR3 bases: TGTGCCAGCAGTGATTGGACAGGGGCGGGTGCGACCCAGTACTTC. Amino acids: CASSDWTGAGATQYF.

The chain is built from TRBV29-1 and TRBJ2-5; D might be TRBD2 (7 bases). Germline V gene lookup returns CDR1 SQVTM and CDR2 ANQGSEA. The CDR3 is made up of 12 amino acids. The V gene lost 7 bases and the J gene lost 10 bases, with 19 bases spanning the gap. The CDR3 region has the DNA TGCAGCGCCCTACAGGGACGGGAGGTCCAGTACTTC. It translates to CSALQGREVQYF.

The chain links TRBV6-1 to TRBJ2-7; D is undetermined. The ends were cut back, 3 bases at V and 4 bases at J, with 4 bases in the middle. Germline V gives CDR1 MNHNS, CDR2 SASEGT. This CDR3 spans 11 amino acids. The CDR3 protein is CASSERYEQYF. DNA for the CDR3: TGTGCCAGCAGTGAGAGATACGAGCAGTACTTC.

This chain connects TRBV11-2 to TRBJ2-7; 10 bases line up with TRBD2. CDR3 size: 16 residues. V dropped 1 base and J dropped 6; count of bases not matched to a gene: 9. Looked up from germline, CDR1 is SGHAT and CDR2 is FQNNGV. Here the CDR3 DNA reads TGTGCCAGCAGCTTAGGCCGGGCTAGCGGGAGTAGCGAGCAGTACTTC. It codes for CASSLGRASGSSEQYF.

The V call is TRBV9, the J call TRBJ1-2, with D maybe TRBD1 (5 bases). Germline V gene lookup returns CDR1 SGDLS and CDR2 YYNGEE. Between the trimmed V and J ends, which lost 0 bases and 4 bases, there was a span of 19 bases. There are 17 residues in the CDR3. Written as DNA, the CDR3 is TGTGCCAGCAGCGTAGATAGGACAAGTACAGCACGCTATGGCTACACCTTC. Its translation is CASSVDRTSTARYGYTF.

The chain links TRBV5-1 to TRBJ2-1, with TRBD2 as a possible D gene (6 bases). Germline lookup yields CDR1 SGHRS and CDR2 YFSETQ. The V and J ends lost 0 bases and 7 bases respectively, with 14 bases between them. The CDR3 consists of 15 residues. The CDR3 region has the DNA TGCGCCAGCAGCTTGGGCGGTTCGCGGGATAATGAGCAGTTCTTC. Its protein is CASSLGGSRDNEQFF.

This clone was seen just once. CDR3 bases: TGTGCCAGCAGAAACAGGGGTATAACTGGCTACACCTTC. The encoded protein is CASRNRGITGYTF. The chain combines TRBV6-5 with TRBJ1-2; TRBD1 aligns across 7 bases. CDR1 is MNHEY and CDR2 is SVGAGI in the germline V gene. CDR3 length: 13 residues. Trimming cost V 6 bases and J 7 bases; bases outside gene matches: 8.

As DNA, the CDR3 is TGTGCCAGCAGCTCCCTATACGGGGAGCTGTTTTTT. Amino acids: CASSSLYGELFF. The gene calls are TRBV7-3 and TRBJ2-2; unclear D gene. Trimming pared 4 bases from V and 7 bases from J, leaving 7 bases between. Germline V lookup: CDR1 SGHTA, CDR2 FQGTGA. The CDR3 loop spans 12 amino acids.

This clone has only a few counts. The rearrangement joins TRBV19 to TRBJ1-1; 7 nucleotides agree with TRBD1. J lost 4 bases, V lost 6 bases, and 17 bases had no gene match. This CDR3 comprises 17 residues. The V gene's germline CDR1 is LNHDA and CDR2 SQIVND (reference sequence). CDR3 bases: TGTGCCAGTAGCCCACAGACAGGGATATATCGAGGCACTGAAGCTTTCTTT. Encoded protein: CASSPQTGIYRGTEAFF. The full variable domain, completed using reference TRBV19 and TRBJ1-1, is DGGITQSPKYLFRKEGQNVTLSCEQNLNHDAMYWYRQDPGQGLRLIYYSQIVNDFQKGDIAEGYSVSREKKESFPLTVTSAQKNPTAFYLCASSPQTGIYRGTEAFFGQGTRLTVV.

V gene TRBV6-5 combines with J gene TRBJ1-1; weak D call: TRBD1 (5 bases). V shed 7 bases and J shed 1 base, with 13 bases lying between them. The CDR3 is made up of 14 amino acids. Germline values: CDR1 MNHEY, CDR2 SVGAGI. CDR3 loop: CASTPVRGNTEAFF. The CDR3 DNA reads as TGTGCCAGCACCCCAGTAAGGGGGAACACTGAAGCTTTCTTT.

The chain carries TRBV7-2 and TRBJ2-5; 11 nucleotides agree with TRBD2. Germline V lookup: CDR1 SGHTA, CDR2 FQGNSA. J lost 4 bases, V lost 0 bases, and 16 bases had no gene match. The CDR3 consists of 20 residues. The CDR3 sequence: CASSLAVLGSGRARGETQYF. The DNA of the CDR3 is TGTGCCAGCAGCTTAGCCGTTTTGGGTAGCGGGAGGGCTCGAGGAGAGACCCAGTACTTC.

The chain uses TRBV9 and TRBJ2-5; 12 nucleotides align to TRBD2. V was clipped by 3 bases and J by 5 bases; unmatched bases: 5. The V gene's germline CDR1 is SGDLS and CDR2 YYNGEE. The CDR3 runs 15 residues. The DNA for the CDR3 is TGTGCCAGCAGCGCTAGCGGGAGGGCCGGGGAGACCCAGTACTTC. This gives the protein CASSASGRAGETQYF. Full variable domain (remainder filled in from reference TRBV9 and TRBJ2-5): DSGVTQTPKHLITATGQRVTLRCSPRSGDLSVYWYQQSLDQGLQFLIQYYNGEERAKGNILERFSAQQFPDLHSELNLSSLELGDSALYFCASSASGRAGETQYFGPGTRLLVL.

The chain combines TRBV11-2 with TRBJ1-5; 9 bases match TRBD1. V lost 4 bases to trimming and J lost 4 bases; unmatched junction nucleotides: 5. CDR1 is SGHAT, CDR2 FQNNGV, per germline. CDR3 length: 15 residues. Written as DNA, the CDR3 is TGTGCCAGCAGCTCCGGGACAGGGCTGAATCAGCCCCAGCATTTT. It translates to CASSSGTGLNQPQHF.

This clone was observed once. V gene TRBV15 combines with J gene TRBJ1-3; the match to TRBD1 covers 7 bases. Germline V gene sequence: CDR1 LNHNV, CDR2 YYDKDF (reference sequence). The V segment lost 1 base and the J segment 1 base; nucleotides outside the gene matches: 7. The CDR3 is made up of 17 amino acids. This CDR3 reads CATSRVGQPASGNTIYF. DNA for the CDR3: TGTGCCACCAGCAGAGTGGGACAGCCAGCTTCTGGAAACACCATATATTTT.

This sequence joins TRBV3-1 (or the pseudogene TRBV3-2) and TRBJ1-1; perhaps TRBD1 as D (5 bases). Looked up from germline, CDR1 is LGHDT and CDR2 is YNNKEL (reference sequence). CDR3 length: 14 amino acids. Trimming removed 5 bases at V and 2 bases at J, with 12 bases between. The CDR3 here is CASSSPQGNTEAFF. In DNA form, the CDR3 reads TGTGCCAGCAGCTCACCTCAGGGAAACACTGAAGCTTTCTTT.

The chain combines TRBV5-1 with TRBJ1-1; tentative D call: TRBD1 (5 bases). This CDR3 spans 15 amino acids. CDR1 is SGHRS and CDR2 is YFSETQ in the germline V gene. V lost 1 base, J lost 0 bases, and 10 bases lay in between. The CDR3 coding sequence is TGCGCCAGCAGCTTGCAGGGTCATATGAACACTGAAGCTTTCTTT. Encoded protein: CASSLQGHMNTEAFF.

The rearrangement links TRBV7-3 to TRBJ1-2, with 11 bases aligning to TRBD1. This CDR3 spans 13 amino acids. The junction had 4 bases not matched to a gene; V was cut back by 5 bases and J by 8 bases. Germline loops: CDR1 SGHTA, CDR2 FQGTGA. DNA for the CDR3: TGTGCCAGCAGCGTCGGGACAGGGGGAGGCTACACCTTC. Translating gives CASSVGTGGGYTF.

This clone appeared a single time. V is TRBV28 and J is TRBJ2-1; no reliable D call. V gave up 5 bases and J gave up 0 bases, with 8 bases separating them. CDR1 is MDHEN, CDR2 SYDVKM, per germline. CDR3 length: 14 residues. CDR3 amino acids: CASSRLSSYNEQFF. DNA for the CDR3: TGTGCCAGCAGTCGCTTGAGCTCCTACAATGAGCAGTTCTTC.

The chain uses TRBV19 and TRBJ1-4; no clear D. Trimming removed 6 bases from V and 0 bases from J, with 14 bases in between. Germline assignment: CDR1 LNHDA and CDR2 SQIVND (reference sequence). The CDR3 loop spans 16 amino acids. CDR3 region: CASRLNNIATNEKLFF. The CDR3 DNA reads TGTGCCAGTAGACTAAATAATATCGCAACTAATGAAAAACTGTTTTTT.